One and the same sample provided the 7 T cell receptor beta chains below, sequenced in a study of T cells in Graves' hyperthyroidism and ophthalmopathy. RNA transcripts served as the template for amplifying TCR beta CDR3 regions. HTBI primers drove first-round RT-PCR of the TCR CDR3. From the multiplex PCR reads, TCRdb called clonotypes with MiXCR, one entry per CDR3 protein. The sample lists 300,000 to 400,000 distinct CDR3 sequences; roughly a fifth were seen once. Sequencing input: blood. These receptors were obtained from a woman between 45 and 65 years old with Graves' hyperthyroidism.

This clonotype appeared many times. The chain carries TRBV30 and TRBJ2-5; D remains ambiguous. Germline CDR1 is GTSNPN and CDR2 is SVGIG (reference sequence). The CDR3 is made up of 11 amino acids. The germline V and J ends were trimmed by 3 bases and 2 bases, with 4 bases remaining between them. The CDR3: CAWSEQETQYF. DNA of the CDR3: TGTGCCTGGAGCGAACAAGAGACCCAGTACTTC. Together with reference TRBV30 and TRBJ2-5, the CDR3 gives the full variable domain: SQTIHQWPATLVQPVGSPLSLECTVEGTSNPNLYWYRQAAGRGLQLLFYSVGIGQISSEVPQNLSASRPQDRQFILSSKKLLLSDSGFYLCAWSEQETQYFGPGTRLLVL.

The gene calls are TRBV28 and TRBJ2-7, with 8 nucleotides matching TRBD2. V shed 0 bases, J shed 7 bases, and the junction held 17 bases outside the gene matches. Germline V lookup: CDR1 MDHEN, CDR2 SYDVKM. This CDR3 comprises 18 residues. The CDR3 region is CASSLWRGYERESGEQYF. Written as DNA, the CDR3 is TGTGCCAGCAGTTTATGGCGGGGATATGAGCGGGAGTCGGGTGAGCAGTACTTC.

This chain connects TRBV6-2 or TRBV6-3 to TRBJ2-3, with 9 bases fitting TRBD2. Looked up from germline, CDR1 is MNHEY and CDR2 is SVGEGT. The trim removed 5 bases at V and 6 bases at J, leaving 9 bases unmatched. This CDR3 spans 15 amino acids. In DNA, the CDR3 is TGTGCCAGCAGTCTTCCGGGACTAGCTCTGGATACGCAGTATTTT. It codes for CASSLPGLALDTQYF.

This chain joins TRBV7-9 and TRBJ1-2; perhaps TRBD1 as D (5 bases). The V end was cut by 5 bases, the J end by 5 bases, with 15 bases between. CDR1 and CDR2 from the germline V gene are SEHNR and FQNEAQ (reference sequence). The CDR3 has 14 amino acids. CDR3 nucleotide sequence: TGTGCCAGCAGCCACACGAGGGACTTATATGGCTACACCTTC. It specifies CASSHTRDLYGYTF.

This clonotype was detected many times. V usage is TRBV4-1 and J usage is TRBJ2-5, with TRBD2 as a possible D gene (6 bases). Germline CDR1 is MGHRA and CDR2 is YSYEKL. The CDR3 covers 15 residues. The V end lost 0 bases, the J end lost 4 bases, and 12 bases lay between the germline ends. CDR3 bases: TGCGCCAGCAGCCAAGATGGGGCGGGGCTAGAGACCCAGTACTTC. Amino acids: CASSQDGAGLETQYF.

This chain links TRBV7-2 with TRBJ2-7; D possibly matches TRBD1 or TRBD2 (5 bases each). Trimming shortened V by 7 bases and J by 3 bases, and 16 bases separated the two germline ends. The germline CDR1 and CDR2 sequences are SGHTA and FQGNSA. This CDR3 is built from 14 residues. DNA for the CDR3: TGTGCCAGCACCTCCTCGGGACGGTTCTACGAGCAGTACTTC. It yields the protein CASTSSGRFYEQYF.

This clonotype appeared many times. This chain connects TRBV20-1 to TRBJ2-2, with a tentative D call TRBD1 (7 bases). The CDR3 covers 14 residues. From germline, CDR1 is DFQATT and CDR2 SNEGSKA (reference sequence). Trimming took off 5 bases at V and 7 bases at J, with 17 bases between the two ends. This chain's CDR3 is CSAPRRGRDGELFF. CDR3 nucleotide sequence: TGCAGTGCTCCGCGGAGGGGGCGGGACGGGGAGCTGTTTTTT.